This T cell receptor beta chain originates from a study of human T cells and chemical hapten exposure (dated by TCRdb to about 2021). A note on the overall study: For sensitization, 2% DPC in acetone was applied to a roughly 2 cm by roughly 2 cm area of upper inner arm skin. The libraries were sequenced as a pool, and the TCR yield per sample differed mostly because of small variations in library volumes within the pool. Patch testing on the upper back used Finn chambers containing 0.01% DPC, with scoring done after 6 days according to International Contact Dermatitis Research Group standards. Blood for TCR sequencing was provided by twenty-nine alopecia patients at one to four time points (pre-sensitization, 2, 6 and 24 weeks). Blood was sampled from patients pre-sensitization (week 0) and at 2, 6 and about 24 weeks after DPC sensitization. The patient cohort, mostly female, included alopecia areata with under or over 50% scalp involvement, alopecia totalis and alopecia universalis. Patients additionally received weekly therapeutic DPC doses to the scalp throughout the approximately 22-week study period. The study tracked peripheral blood TCR repertoire changes in vivo during primary and secondary sensitization to the hapten diphenylcyclopropenone (DPC) in alopecia patients.

V loses 1 base of germline sequence and J loses 3 bases, and the interval between the two ends is 7 bases. From a lookup of the germline V gene, CDR1 and CDR2 are SGHDN and FVKESK. The CDR3 holds 13 amino acids from the cysteine to the phenylalanine. Only CDR3 DNA remains: 39 bases, in frame from the first base. In regard to this clonotype: Its specific antigen is unknown. It has no much larger one-base neighbor in the sample; base qualities were not kept.

The label giving this sample's time point can be read as: patch test 2, 6 weeks after DPC sensitization. The treatment or condition label here, explained by the study, means: therapeutic diphenylcyclopropenone sensitization with weekly scalp DPC. At every patch-test visit, the blood draw took place before the patch test was put on. Eligible patients were aged 18 to 70, diagnosed with alopecia, deemed suitable for DPC therapy, and excluded if pregnant. Total RNA was extracted from unfractionated whole blood collected in Tempus Blood RNA tubes. Study-wide findings and limitations: No change with DPC sensitization was found in the number of TCRs above 1 in 1000 frequency, and no evidence of global repertoire structure alterations was found. A positive correlation was found between the number of PT1 expanded TCRs and patch test score, with significance reached at thresholds 8, 16 and 32 but not 4. Significantly more large CDR3 similarity clusters were formed by expanded TCRs than by pre-sensitization or healthy control sets, consistent with antigen-driven responses. Because all patients had alopecia, a presumed autoimmune disease, the immune response of the patients might differ from that of healthy individuals. After repeated subsampling, the strength of the expansion versus patch-test correlation and the threshold at which it became significant changed.

Libraries came from RACE. TCRdb records NextSeq 500 as the sequencer. During library preparation, unique molecular identifiers were attached to individual cDNA molecules so that TCRs could be counted quantitatively and reproducibly. Both TCR alpha and TCR beta chains were sequenced from each blood RNA sample. As for how the authors treated the data: A median of about 87,000 TCRs per sample was observed, with a range of about 20,000 to 750,000. V, J and CDR3 annotation of the TCR reads was performed with the Decombinator software suite. Every sample was subsampled to the same number of TCRs (28,000) for the PS versus PT1 abundance plots. Expanded TCRs were defined as absent before sensitization and observed at least eight times at the 2-week time point. TCRdb passed the public sequencing reads through fastp at Q25 and MiXCR, retaining productive beta sequences. All rows with the same CDR3 protein become a single entry with the most common DNA and genes. TCRdb, not the authors, supplied the V and J calls. The sample table shows about 100,000 distinct CDR3 sequences, and about 10% are seen once. Together, the top ten hold about 3% of the sample.

Here the chain combines TRBV14 and TRBJ2-7; no D gene is confidently identified. The sequence was obtained from a woman between 40 and 50 years old with alopecia areata. Some clones in this sample may be carry-over from other donors' samples. Source: whole blood, taken in connection with sensitization to the hapten diphenylcyclopropenone (DPC). Read as DNA, the sequence is TGTGCCAGCAGCCAAGTGAACTTCTACGAGCAGTACTTC. This encodes CASSQVNFYEQYF.